This note documents a single T cell receptor beta chain sequence. Its antigen has not been determined. The record has no base qualities; no much larger clone is one base away. The TCR beta CDR3 region was amplified with a multiplex PCR system whose first round of approximately 11 cycles used 32 V-gene forward primers and 13 J-gene reverse primers. The first PCR round was done with a QIAGEN Multiplex PCR Kit, and the primer sequences were filed in Chinese patent CN105087789A. Illumina universal primers were attached in a second round of PCR run with the Phusion High-Fidelity PCR Kit. TCR libraries were paired-end sequenced at 151 bp read length on the Illumina HiSeq X Ten platform. The study's own analysis went as follows. Cutadapt removed reads without multiplex PCR primers, PEAR merged read pairs, and MiXCR with default settings called CDR3 regions. Repertoire diversity was assessed by Shannon entropy, and clonality was calculated as one minus the Shannon entropy divided by the ln of the count of productive unique sequences. Clonotypes at a frequency of at least 0.5% were defined as dominant or high-frequency T-cell clones. TCRdb trimmed the raw reads at Q25, called clones with MiXCR and kept productive beta chains. Each CDR3 protein appears once, grouped with its most common genes and DNA. TCRdb's processing, not the authors' own work, is the source of the V and J calls. The sample profile shows fewer than 25,000 distinct CDR3 sequences; 25% to 30% of them were found once. 4% to 5.5% of the sample comes from the top ten.

The data are from a study of immune heterogeneity within non-small cell lung tumors (dated by TCRdb to the late 2010s). With respect to the entire study: Histology comprised a handful of squamous cell carcinomas, approximately nine non-squamous carcinomas and 1 tumor not otherwise specified. To examine intratumoral immune heterogeneity, the study used whole-exome sequencing, RNA-seq and TCR beta repertoire sequencing on multiple spatially distinct regions of each NSCLC tumor. TCR repertoire analysis included approximately 56 tumor loci from about 16 patients, whereas transcriptome data included only 40 to 45 loci from around eleven patients. Neoantigen binding to each patient's HLA alleles was predicted with netMHCpan-3.0 for mutant peptides of 8 to 11 amino acids.

Genomic DNA extracted from bulk tumor tissue served as TCR template, with roughly 600 ng gDNA amplified per sample. During surgery, multiple biopsies were taken from each primary tumor and placed as far apart as possible within the tumor mass. The study cohort was described as untreated and was composed of newly diagnosed NSCLC cases undergoing curative surgery. The samples came from about 16 patients with newly diagnosed non-small cell lung cancer who were having surgery intended to be curative. A couple of independent pathologists examined the resected tumor masses. Only high-quality DNA and RNA samples were carried forward to sequencing. The study at large found these results: A statistically significant but moderate positive correlation (R about 0.34) was observed between local T-cell repertoire clonality and local tumor mutational burden. For the most part, high-frequency TCR beta clonotypes differed from one individual patient to another. Identical dominant CDR3B clonotypes recurred across loci within a patient, yet different tumor locations also harbored unique high-frequency clones.

The material sequenced was lung tumor tissue. This TCR was sampled from a middle-aged man with non-small cell lung cancer.

At the DNA level, the sequence is TGTGCCTGGAGCGTGACAGGAGTGAGAAACATTCAGTACTTC. Its coded protein is CAWSVTGVRNIQYF. This sequence uses TRBV30 and TRBJ2-4, with a tentative D gene TRBD1 over 6 matching bases. At the junction V is shortened by 3 bases and J by 6 bases, with 15 bases in between. The CDR3 contains 14 residues, cysteine and phenylalanine counted. The entry retains the CDR3 DNA only, 42 bases that are in frame from base 1. Via the germline V gene (reference sequence), CDR1 is GTSNPN and CDR2 SVGIG.